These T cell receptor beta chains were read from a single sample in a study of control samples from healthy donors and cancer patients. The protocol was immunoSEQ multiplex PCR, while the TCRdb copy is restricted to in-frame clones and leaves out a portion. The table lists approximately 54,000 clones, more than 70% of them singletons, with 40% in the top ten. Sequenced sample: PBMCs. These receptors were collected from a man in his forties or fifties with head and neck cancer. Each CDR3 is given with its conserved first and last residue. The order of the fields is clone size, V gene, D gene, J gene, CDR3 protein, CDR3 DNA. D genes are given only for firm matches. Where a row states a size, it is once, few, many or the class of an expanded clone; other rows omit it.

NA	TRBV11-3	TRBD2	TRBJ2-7	CASSLSGGDSYEQYF	TGTGCCAGCAGCTTAAGCGGGGGGGACTCCTACGAGCAGTACTTC
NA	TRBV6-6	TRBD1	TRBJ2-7	CASSHGTGGQQYF	TGTGCCAGCAGCCATGGGACAGGGGGGCAGCAGTACTTC
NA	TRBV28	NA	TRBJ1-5	CASRAGGQPQHF	TGTGCCAGCAGAGCTGGGGGTCAGCCCCAGCATTTT
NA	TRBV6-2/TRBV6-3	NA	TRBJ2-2	CASSSLANTGELFF	TGTGCCAGCAGTTCACTAGCGAACACCGGGGAGCTGTTTTTT
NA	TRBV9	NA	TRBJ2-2	CASSVVGRSDTGELFF	TGTGCCAGCAGCGTAGTCGGACGGTCCGACACCGGGGAGCTGTTTTTT
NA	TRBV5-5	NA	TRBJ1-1	CASSLGGSAMNTEAFF	TGTGCCAGCAGCTTGGGTGGCTCTGCCATGAACACTGAAGCTTTCTTT
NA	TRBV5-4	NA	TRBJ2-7	CASSSRPRRSRYEQYF	TGTGCCAGCAGCTCGCGACCCCGAAGGTCACGCTACGAGCAGTACTTC
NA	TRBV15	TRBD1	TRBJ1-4	CATSRDREDNEKLFF	TGTGCCACCAGTCGGGACAGGGAGGACAATGAAAAACTGTTTTTT
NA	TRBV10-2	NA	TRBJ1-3	CASRRDRTSGNTIYF	TGCGCCAGCAGAAGGGACCGCACCTCTGGAAACACCATATATTTT
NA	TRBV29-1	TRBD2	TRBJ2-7	CSVVGAAGLAGVYEQYF	TGCAGCGTTGTTGGGGCCGCGGGACTAGCGGGAGTATACGAGCAGTACTTC
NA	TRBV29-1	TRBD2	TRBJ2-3	CSVDGGGTPDTQYF	TGCAGCGTTGACGGGGGGGGCACTCCGGATACGCAGTATTTT
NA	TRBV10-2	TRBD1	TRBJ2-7	CASRVGQGLYEQYF	TGCGCCAGCAGAGTCGGACAGGGACTCTACGAGCAGTACTTC
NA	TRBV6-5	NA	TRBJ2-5	CASRHRQVSVGAQYF	TGTGCCAGCAGACATAGACAGGTCTCGGTCGGGGCCCAGTACTTC
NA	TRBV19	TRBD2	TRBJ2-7	CASSAAGGAGEQYF	TGTGCCAGTAGCGCAGCGGGAGGTGCGGGGGAGCAGTACTTC
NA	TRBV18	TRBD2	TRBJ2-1	CASSPSGGAYNEQFF	TGTGCCAGCTCACCAAGTGGGGGGGCCTACAATGAGCAGTTCTTC
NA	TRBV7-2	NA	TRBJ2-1	CASSRAGPHEQFF	TGTGCCAGCAGCAGGGCGGGGCCACATGAGCAGTTCTTC
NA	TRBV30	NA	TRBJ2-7	CAWSRESYEQYF	TGTGCCTGGAGTCGGGAGTCCTACGAGCAGTACTTC
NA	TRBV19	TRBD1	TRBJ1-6	CASSVTGAGNSPLHF	TGTGCCAGTAGTGTCACAGGGGCGGGTAATTCACCCCTCCACTTT
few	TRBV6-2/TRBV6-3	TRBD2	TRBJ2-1	CASSRGLASYNEQFF	TGTGCCAGCAGTAGGGGACTAGCGAGTTACAATGAGCAGTTCTTC
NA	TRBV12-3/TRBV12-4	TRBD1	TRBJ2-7	CASRDRGEYEQYF	TGTGCCAGCAGAGACAGGGGCGAATACGAGCAGTACTTC
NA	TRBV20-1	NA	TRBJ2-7	CSASPGTGWYF	TGCAGTGCTAGCCCCGGGACCGGCTGGTACTTC
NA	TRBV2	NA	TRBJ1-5	CASSESGVSNQPQHF	TGTGCCAGCAGTGAATCGGGGGTGAGCAATCAGCCCCAGCATTTT
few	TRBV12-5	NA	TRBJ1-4	CASGLSVGFTNEKLFF	TGTGCTAGTGGTTTATCGGTCGGGTTCACTAATGAAAAACTGTTTTTT
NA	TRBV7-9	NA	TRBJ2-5	CASSLGKETQYF	TGTGCCAGCAGCTTAGGGAAAGAGACCCAGTACTTC
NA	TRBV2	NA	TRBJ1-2	CASSEGRLTYGYTF	TGTGCCAGCAGTGAGGGCAGGTTGACTTATGGCTACACCTTC
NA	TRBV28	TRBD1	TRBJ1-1	CASSLEGRGREAFF	TGTGCCAGCAGTTTAGAGGGTAGGGGGCGTGAAGCTTTCTTT
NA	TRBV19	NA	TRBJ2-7	CASSRDHRFYEQYF	TGTGCCAGTAGTAGGGACCACCGATTCTACGAGCAGTACTTC
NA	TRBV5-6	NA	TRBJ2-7	CASSAQGPDSYEQYF	TGTGCCAGCAGCGCCCAGGGCCCCGACTCCTACGAGCAGTACTTC
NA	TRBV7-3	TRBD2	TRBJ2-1	CASSLNPAASGGKQFF	TGTGCCAGCAGCTTAAACCCCGCTGCTAGCGGGGGAAAGCAGTTCTTC
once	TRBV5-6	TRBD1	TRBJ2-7	CASSGTGAQNRYEQYF	TGTGCCAGCAGCGGCACAGGGGCCCAAAACCGTTACGAGCAGTACTTC
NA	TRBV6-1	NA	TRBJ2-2	CASSDKPATGELFF	TGTGCCAGCAGTGATAAGCCGGCCACCGGGGAGCTGTTTTTT
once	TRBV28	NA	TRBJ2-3	CASSLNRKQYF	TGTGCCAGCAGTTTAAACAGAAAGCAGTATTTT
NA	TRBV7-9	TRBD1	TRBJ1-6	CASSSRRQGTNSPLHF	TGTGCCAGCAGCTCCCGACGACAGGGGACAAATTCACCCCTCCACTTT
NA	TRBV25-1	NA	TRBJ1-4	CASSEFTDLGGKLFF	TGTGCCAGCAGTGAATTTACAGACCTAGGTGGAAAACTGTTTTTT
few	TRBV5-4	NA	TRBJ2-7	CASSADGLEQYF	TGTGCCAGCAGCGCAGACGGGCTCGAGCAGTACTTC
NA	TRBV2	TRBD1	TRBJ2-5	CASRGVRQGKRETQYF	TGTGCCAGCAGGGGAGTTAGACAGGGGAAGCGAGAGACCCAGTACTTC
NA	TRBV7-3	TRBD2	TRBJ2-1	CASSPTSAPNNEQFF	TGTGCCAGCAGCCCTACTAGCGCCCCAAACAATGAGCAGTTCTTC
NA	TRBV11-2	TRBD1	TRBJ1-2	CASSSVRQGYGYTF	TGTGCCAGCAGCTCAGTCCGACAGGGTTATGGCTACACCTTC
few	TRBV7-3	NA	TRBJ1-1	CASSPRLTGIAEAFF	TGTGCCAGCAGCCCCCGGCTAACAGGGATAGCTGAAGCTTTCTTT
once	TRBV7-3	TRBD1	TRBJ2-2	CASSPPGQGSLGELFF	TGTGCCAGCAGCCCTCCGGGACAGGGGTCCCTCGGGGAGCTGTTTTTT
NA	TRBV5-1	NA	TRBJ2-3	CASSWGTDTQYF	TGCGCCAGCAGCTGGGGCACAGATACGCAGTATTTT
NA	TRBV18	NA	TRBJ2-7	CASSPGQLRADSGQYF	TGTGCCAGCTCACCAGGGCAACTCCGGGCCGACTCAGGGCAGTACTTC
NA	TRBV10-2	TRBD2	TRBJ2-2	CASGASPGLAGVGTGELFF	TGCGCCAGCGGGGCGTCTCCGGGACTAGCGGGAGTCGGCACCGGGGAGCTGTTTTTT
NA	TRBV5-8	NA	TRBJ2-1	CASSSSARHNEQFF	TGTGCCAGCAGCTCTAGCGCGAGGCACAATGAGCAGTTCTTC
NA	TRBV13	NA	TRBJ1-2	CASSPPTELDDYGYTF	TGTGCCAGCAGCCCACCTACAGAGCTTGACGACTATGGCTACACCTTC
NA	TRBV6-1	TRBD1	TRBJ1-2	CASSEVGQVANYGYTF	TGTGCCAGCAGTGAAGTGGGACAGGTAGCTAACTATGGCTACACCTTC
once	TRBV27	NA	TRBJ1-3	CASSTSQGRFSGNTIYF	TGTGCCAGCAGTACCAGTCAGGGGCGTTTCTCTGGAAACACCATATATTTT
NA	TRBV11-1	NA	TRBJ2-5	CASRPGSSSRETQYF	TGTGCCAGCAGGCCGGGATCCAGTTCACGGGAGACCCAGTACTTC
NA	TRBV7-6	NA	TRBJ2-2	CASSPIRGNELFF	TGTGCCAGCAGCCCTATCCGGGGCAACGAGCTGTTTTTT
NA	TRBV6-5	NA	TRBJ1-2	CASRSGYGYTF	TGTGCCAGCAGGTCCGGGTATGGCTACACCTTC
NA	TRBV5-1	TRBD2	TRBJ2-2	CASSLESSGGANTGELFF	TGCGCCAGCAGCTTGGAAAGTAGCGGGGGGGCGAACACCGGGGAGCTGTTTTTT
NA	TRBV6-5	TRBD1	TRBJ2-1	CASMGQGYNEQFF	TGTGCCAGCATGGGACAGGGTTACAATGAGCAGTTCTTC
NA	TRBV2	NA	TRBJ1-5	CASSDAGGYQPQHF	TGTGCCAGCAGTGATGCGGGGGGATATCAGCCCCAGCATTTT
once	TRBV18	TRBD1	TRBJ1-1	CASSPVRGTGVNTEAFF	TGTGCCAGCTCACCAGTTAGGGGGACAGGGGTGAACACTGAAGCTTTCTTT
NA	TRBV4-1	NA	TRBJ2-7	CASSQVVTSYEQYF	TGCGCCAGCAGCCAAGTCGTGACCTCCTACGAGCAGTACTTC
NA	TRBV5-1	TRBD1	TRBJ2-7	CASSRGTGGSVEQYF	TGCGCCAGCAGCCGTGGGACAGGGGGCTCAGTAGAGCAGTACTTC
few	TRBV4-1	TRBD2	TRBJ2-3	CASSQPRLAGGTDTQYF	TGCGCCAGCAGCCAACCGAGGCTAGCGGGAGGCACAGATACGCAGTATTTT
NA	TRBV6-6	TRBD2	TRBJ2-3	CASNLSGGQDTQYF	TGTGCCAGCAACTTATCGGGGGGGCAAGATACGCAGTATTTT
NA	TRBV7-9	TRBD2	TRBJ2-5	CASSPKARLAETQYF	TGTGCCAGCAGCCCCAAGGCCCGACTAGCAGAGACCCAGTACTTC
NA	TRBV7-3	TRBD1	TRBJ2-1	CASSADRENEQFF	TGTGCCAGCAGCGCGGACAGGGAGAATGAGCAGTTCTTC